The sample holds a few counts of the clone carrying this TCR beta chain. Its antigen is still unknown. Germline V gene lookup returns CDR1 LNHDA and CDR2 SQIVND (reference sequence). Trimming cost V 3 bases and J 0 bases, with 8 bases left between them. The length of the CDR3 is 14 residues. Extracted RNA was reverse transcribed into cDNA, the sequencing template. Data came from immunoSEQ multiplex PCR; TCRdb stores just in-frame clones and leaves some out. The sample holds more than 95,000 clones, about 50% seen once. Researchers picked out CD4+ and CD8+ T cells from PBMCs by sorting. These data originate in a study of CD8+ T cells in alopecia areata. Notes on the study in general: Among the cells sequenced in scalp samples are also the resident alphabeta T cells of normal skin. Normal scalp had lower clonality than lesional scalp, with alopecia totalis/universalis lesions showing this most strongly.

What was sequenced was NKG2D-low CD8+ T cells sorted from blood. This TCR was recovered from a human donor with alopecia areata. This rearrangement joins TRBV19 to TRBJ1-1; D not resolved. The CDR3 protein is CASSMGTMNTEAFF. Here the CDR3 DNA reads TGTGCCAGTAGTATGGGAACCATGAACACTGAAGCTTTCTTT.